This T cell receptor beta chain was documented in a study of blood T cells in healthy people across ages. Study-level results: Strongly correlated with naive T cell percentage was TCR beta diversity.

The germline gives CDR1 SQVTM, CDR2 ANQGSEA. CDR3 size: 12 residues. V lost 2 bases, J lost 6 bases, and 10 bases lay in between. Combining a sample-barcoded 5' primer with a J-beta primer mix, a second PCR ran for about 6 to 11 cycles. TCRdb redid the calling of the 5' RACE reads with MiXCR, one entry per CDR3 protein. The repertoire consists of about 900,000 distinct CDR3 sequences, with 48% occurring once and the leading ten covering roughly 12%. This clonotype was detected a few times. What it binds is not known. Input material: blood. J is TRBJ1-2 and V is TRBV29-1; possibly TRBD1 for D (5 bases). This sequence originates from a young man in good health. The CDR3 reads CSVERQGDGYTF. The CDR3 DNA reads as TGCAGCGTTGAAAGGCAGGGAGATGGCTACACCTTC.